The 25 T cell receptor beta chains below were found in one sample sequenced in a study of blood T cell repertoires in COVID-19. Data came from immunoSEQ multiplex PCR; TCRdb stores just in-frame clones and leaves some out. The table lists over 130,000 clones, 60% to 85% of them singletons, with roughly 15% in the top ten. Specimen: peripheral blood. Every receptor here comes from a man in his fifties with acute or convalescent COVID-19.

The chain links TRBV28 to TRBJ1-3; a possible D gene is TRBD1 (6 bases). V shed 3 bases and J shed 0 bases, with 12 bases lying between them. CDR1 is MDHEN, CDR2 SYDVKM, per germline. This CDR3 comprises 16 residues. In DNA form, the CDR3 reads TGTGCCAGCAGTTTGGGAATCAGGGGCTCTGGAAACACCATATATTTT. It encodes CASSLGIRGSGNTIYF.

The chain is built from TRBV5-4 and TRBJ1-4, with D unclear. The CDR3 covers 16 residues. Germline V CDR1 and CDR2: SGHNT, YYREEE (reference sequence). V shed 0 bases and J shed 2 bases, with 11 bases lying between them. The CDR3 DNA sequence: TGTGCCAGCAGCTTGGGGGCAGGTCGTACTAATGAAAAACTGTTTTTT. Amino acids: CASSLGAGRTNEKLFF.

A remark on this clone: Distinct nucleotide sequences in the sample also encode this CDR3. The V and J genes are TRBV5-4 and TRBJ2-7, with unresolved D. The V gene lost 5 bases and the J gene lost 0 bases, with 6 bases spanning the gap. This CDR3 region has 12 residues. CDR1 is SGHNT, CDR2 YYREEE, per germline (reference sequence). The DNA of the CDR3 is TGTGCCAGCAGTTCGAGCTCCTACGAGCAGTACTTC. It specifies CASSSSSYEQYF.

The chain uses TRBV6-1 and TRBJ1-2; D perhaps matches TRBD1 (6 bases). There are 14 residues in the CDR3. With 2 bases removed from V and 4 bases from J, the gap between germline ends came to 11 bases. In germline, CDR1 is MNHNS, CDR2 SASEGT. The CDR3 is CASSENRAGYGYTF. The CDR3 nucleotides read TGTGCCAGCAGTGAAAACAGGGCGGGCTATGGCTACACCTTC.

This clone was seen only a few times. This chain uses TRBV7-3 with TRBJ2-2; the match to TRBD1 covers 9 bases. The germline V gene has CDR1 SGHTA and CDR2 FQGTGA. With V trimmed by 5 bases and J by 6 bases, 7 bases remained unmatched. CDR3 length: 15 residues. CDR3 coding DNA: TGTGCCAGCAGCCCCGGGACAGGGATGGCCGGGGAGCTGTTTTTT. Protein product: CASSPGTGMAGELFF.

Regarding this clone: One end of the junction is discordant with germline, which a read error may explain. The same CDR3 can be traced to other DNA sequences in this sample. The J gene is TRBJ2-1, the V gene TRBV19, with a tentative D call TRBD2 (7 bases). The CDR3 sequence is 14 residues long. The germline CDR1 and CDR2 sequences are LNHDA and SQIVND (reference sequence). In nucleotides, the CDR3 is TGCGCCAGTAGTATGAGAGAGGGGGGGCATGAGCAGTTCTTC. This encodes CASSMREGGHEQFF.

V is TRBV29-1 and J is TRBJ1-4, with a possible D match to TRBD1 (6 bases). Germline CDR1 and CDR2: SQVTM and ANQGSEA. Trimming left V 5 bases short and J 7 bases short, with 14 bases between. This CDR3 region has 13 residues. The CDR3 nucleotides read TGCAGCGTTTCGCAGGGGTTGGGTGAAAAACTGTTTTTT. Translating gives CSVSQGLGEKLFF.

J is TRBJ2-5 and V is TRBV9, with TRBD2 identical over 11 bases. This CDR3 is built from 16 residues. Germline loops: CDR1 SGDLS, CDR2 YYNGEE. Germline trimming cut 4 bases from V and 5 bases from J; bases unmatched to any gene: 10. The CDR3 region is CASSPRGSGGAETQYF. In DNA form, the CDR3 reads TGTGCCAGCAGCCCTAGAGGTAGCGGGGGGGCTGAGACCCAGTACTTC. Filled out from reference TRBV9 and TRBJ2-5, the complete variable domain reads DSGVTQTPKHLITATGQRVTLRCSPRSGDLSVYWYQQSLDQGLQFLIQYYNGEERAKGNILERFSAQQFPDLHSELNLSSLELGDSALYFCASSPRGSGGAETQYFGPGTRLLVL.

The chain employs TRBV13 and TRBJ2-5; 10 positions agree with TRBD2. There are 14 residues in the CDR3. After removal of 5 bases from V and 6 bases from J, the junction contained 6 bases not matched to a gene. CDR1 is PRHDT and CDR2 is FYEKMQ in the germline V gene (reference sequence). DNA of the CDR3: TGTGCCAGCAGCCAGTGGACTAGCGGACAGACCCAGTACTTC. Protein product: CASSQWTSGQTQYF. Full variable domain (outside the CDR3, taken from reference TRBV13 and TRBJ2-5): AAGVIQSPRHLIKEKRETATLKCYPIPRHDTVYWYQQGPGQDPQFLISFYEKMQSDKGSIPDRFSAQQFSDYHSELNMSSLELGDSALYFCASSQWTSGQTQYFGPGTRLLVL.

This clone was seen once. This sequence joins TRBV4-1 and TRBJ2-3; 9 bases match TRBD2. CDR1 and CDR2 (germline): MGHRA, YSYEKL. Germline trimming cut 0 bases from V and 11 bases from J; bases unmatched to any gene: 15. This CDR3 has 17 residues. CDR3 in DNA: TGCGCCAGCAGCCAAGACGGACCAGCGGGGGGTCGGAATGTGCAGTATTTT. As protein: CASSQDGPAGGRNVQYF.

This chain connects TRBV5-4 to TRBJ1-2, with TRBD1 matching 8 bases. CDR3 size: 16 residues. Germline CDR1 reads SGHNT; CDR2 reads YYREEE (reference sequence). With V trimmed by 2 bases and J by 4 bases, 10 bases remained unmatched. As DNA, the CDR3 is TGTGCCAGCAGCTTAGGACAGGGCTATTCAGGCTATGGCTACACCTTC. Its protein is CASSLGQGYSGYGYTF.

This chain joins TRBV6-5 and TRBJ1-1; possibly TRBD1 for D (6 bases). In germline, CDR1 is MNHEY, CDR2 SVGAGI. The CDR3 contains 15 residues. V shed 4 bases and J shed 1 base, with 13 bases lying between them. The CDR3 nucleotides read TGTGCCAGCAGTTGGGGACATCCACAGAACACTGAAGCTTTCTTT. Protein: CASSWGHPQNTEAFF.

The chain joins TRBV5-1 to TRBJ1-2; 9 nucleotides match TRBD1. Germline-derived CDR1 and CDR2 are SGHRS and YFSETQ. Unmatched junction bases numbered 8, after V lost 0 bases and J lost 8 bases. The length of the CDR3 is 15 residues. CDR3 residues: CASSLATDRGFGYTF. The CDR3 coding sequence is TGCGCCAGCAGCTTGGCCACGGACAGGGGATTCGGCTACACCTTC.

The rearrangement links TRBV28 to TRBJ1-5; the D is unclear. Germline V CDR1 and CDR2: MDHEN, SYDVKM. This CDR3 comprises 14 residues. V shed 3 bases and J shed 4 bases, with 10 bases lying between them. The CDR3 sequence is CASSLIQRNQPQHF. The CDR3 DNA is TGTGCCAGCAGTTTGATACAGCGGAATCAGCCCCAGCATTTT.

The V and J genes are TRBV18 and TRBJ2-2; 7 nucleotides line up with TRBD1. With V trimmed by 4 bases and J by 1 base, 6 bases remained unmatched. The length of the CDR3 is 16 residues. Germline V gives CDR1 KGHSH, CDR2 LQKENI. CDR3 residues: CASSRARDRNTGELFF. The DNA of the CDR3 is TGTGCCAGCTCACGTGCCCGGGACAGGAACACCGGGGAGCTGTTTTTT. Combining the CDR3 with reference TRBV18 and TRBJ2-2 gives the whole variable domain NAGVMQNPRHLVRRRGQEARLRCSPMKGHSHVYWYRQLPEEGLKFMVYLQKENIIDESGMPKERFSAEFPKEGPSILRIQQVVRGDSAAYFCASSRARDRNTGELFFGEGSRLTVL.

The V and J genes are TRBV10-2 and TRBJ2-5; weak D call: TRBD1 (5 bases). Trimming took off 3 bases at V and 6 bases at J, with 11 bases between the two ends. Germline values: CDR1 WSHSY, CDR2 SAAADI. This CDR3 region has 13 residues. This CDR3 reads CASSELQGKTQYF. CDR3 nucleotides: TGCGCCAGCAGTGAATTGCAGGGCAAGACCCAGTACTTC.

The rearrangement joins TRBV6-2 or TRBV6-3 to TRBJ1-5; D gene unclear. This CDR3 region has 12 residues. Per the germline V gene, CDR1 is MNHEY and CDR2 is SVGEGT. V shed 6 bases and J shed 8 bases, with 11 bases lying between them. CDR3: CASSRPREPQHF. The CDR3 bases are TGTGCCAGCAGCCGCCCAAGAGAGCCCCAGCATTTT.

This clone was detected only a few times. V and J are TRBV24-1 and TRBJ2-5, with 10 bases aligning to TRBD1. Germline values: CDR1 KGHDR, CDR2 SFDVKD. The CDR3 is 17 residues long. After removal of 3 bases from V and 3 bases from J, the junction contained 9 bases not matched to a gene. The CDR3 region has the DNA TGTGCCACCAGTGATGACCGCCCCGGGACAGGGGAAGAGACCCAGTACTTC. As protein: CATSDDRPGTGEETQYF.

The chain carries TRBV28 and TRBJ2-3; D might be TRBD2 (8 bases). The CDR3 runs 16 residues. Germline-derived CDR1 and CDR2 are MDHEN and SYDVKM. The germline V and J ends were trimmed by 5 bases and 4 bases, with 19 bases remaining between them. CDR3: CASSPGRGRDPDTQYF. Written as DNA, the CDR3 is TGTGCCAGCAGTCCCGGGAGGGGGCGCGACCCAGATACGCAGTATTTT.

The rearrangement joins TRBV6-5 to TRBJ2-3, with a weak D call TRBD2 (7 bases). The length of the CDR3 is 15 residues. With 6 bases removed from V and 5 bases from J, the gap between germline ends came to 18 bases. CDR1 is MNHEY, CDR2 SVGAGI, per germline. The CDR3 is CASRKWGGAVDTQYF. CDR3 bases: TGTGCCAGCAGAAAATGGGGGGGGGCCGTAGATACGCAGTATTTT.

The V gene is TRBV18, the J gene TRBJ2-3, with D possibly being TRBD2 (5 bases). The CDR3 loop spans 13 amino acids. V was pared by 3 bases and J by 4 bases, with 8 bases between. The V gene's germline CDR1 is KGHSH and CDR2 LQKENI. The DNA of the CDR3 is TGTGCCAGCTCACCGGCCGGGGCAGATACGCAGTATTTT. This gives the protein CASSPAGADTQYF.

The chain recombines TRBV10-3 with TRBJ2-2; TRBD2 matches 7 bases. V dropped 10 bases and J dropped 6; count of bases not matched to a gene: 8. Germline assignment: CDR1 ENHRY and CDR2 SYGVKD. The CDR3 covers 13 residues. CDR3 protein: CATGLDLAGELFF. In DNA, the CDR3 is TGTGCCACCGGACTAGACCTGGCCGGGGAGCTGTTTTTT.

The chain links TRBV5-1 to TRBJ2-5; 8 positions agree with TRBD1. Germline CDR1 reads SGHRS; CDR2 reads YFSETQ. CDR3 length: 14 amino acids. Trimming cost V 4 bases and J 2 bases; bases outside gene matches: 4. The CDR3, as DNA: TGCGCCAGCAGCCAGGGGGCGCGGCAAGAGACCCAGTACTTC. It encodes CASSQGARQETQYF.

The chain is built from TRBV10-3 and TRBJ2-3, with D possibly matching TRBD1 (6 bases). Trimming pared 2 bases from V and 1 base from J, leaving 7 bases between. The CDR3 runs to 14 residues. Germline V gene data show CDR1 as ENHRY and CDR2 as SYGVKD. CDR3 DNA: TGTGCCATCAGTGAGGGGGGCGGCACAGATACGCAGTATTTT. Translation gives CAISEGGGTDTQYF.

The CDR3 DNA reads as TGTGCCAGCACCGGGGGGGGGACACTGAACACTGAAGCTTTCTTT. Protein sequence: CASTGGGTLNTEAFF. The chain uses TRBV2 and TRBJ1-1; a weak D match, TRBD1 (6 bases). The CDR3 covers 15 residues. Germline values: CDR1 SNHLY, CDR2 FYNNEI. V lost 7 bases and J 0 bases, leaving 15 bases between the germline ends.